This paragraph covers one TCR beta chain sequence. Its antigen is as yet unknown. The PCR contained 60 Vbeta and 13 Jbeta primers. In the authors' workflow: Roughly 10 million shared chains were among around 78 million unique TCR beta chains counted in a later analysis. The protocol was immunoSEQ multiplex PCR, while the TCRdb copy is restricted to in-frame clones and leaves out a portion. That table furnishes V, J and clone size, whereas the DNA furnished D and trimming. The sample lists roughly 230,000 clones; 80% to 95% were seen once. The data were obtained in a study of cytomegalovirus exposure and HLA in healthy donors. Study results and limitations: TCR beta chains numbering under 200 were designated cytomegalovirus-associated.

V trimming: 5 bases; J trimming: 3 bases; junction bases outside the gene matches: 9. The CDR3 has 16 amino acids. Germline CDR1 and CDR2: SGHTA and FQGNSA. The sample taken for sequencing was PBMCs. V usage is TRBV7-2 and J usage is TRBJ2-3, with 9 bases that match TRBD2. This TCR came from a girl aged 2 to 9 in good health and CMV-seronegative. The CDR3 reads CASSRPASGETDTQYF. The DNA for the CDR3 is TGTGCCAGCAGCCGCCCAGCTAGCGGGGAGACAGATACGCAGTATTTT.